Given below is one TCR beta chain in context. This clonotype was counted only a few times. Its recognized antigen is unknown. No much larger clonotype is one base removed from it; base qualities were not supplied. This entry is derived from a study of post-analysis software for immune sequencing data (dated by TCRdb to the mid-2010s). Study-level background: Relapsing-remitting, secondary progressive and progressive-relapsing multiple sclerosis were recorded as disease courses, and subtype annotation was lacking for some patients. Patient repertoires were compared against around twelve previously published healthy control repertoires from donors aged 6 to 25 years. A subset of samples was prepared in parallel using single-end sample barcoding, then pooled and co-amplified after Illumina adapter ligation.

Study-level results and caveats: The control group was slightly older than the multiple sclerosis patient group. Significantly higher frequencies in patients than in controls were found for roughly 5 TRBV segments, including TRBV5-6, TRBV5-1 and TRBV20-1. Significantly lower normalized Chao1 diversity was found in multiple sclerosis patients than in controls, suggesting substantial peripheral T-cell clonal expansion. Direct clustering with F measure revealed strong co-clustering of samples prepared in the same batch, which led to a batch-effect correction.

Library generation was performed with PCR. Instrument on record: Illumina HiSeq 2500. Unique molecular identifiers were incorporated into TCR beta cDNA libraries to reduce PCR and sequencing biases. Per 1 to 10 million input T cells, some 500,000 cDNA molecules were obtained, such that each molecule approximated one T cell. Patient libraries were prepared and sequenced with the same protocol used for the earlier healthy control dataset. Within a given batch, samples were prepared together, multiplexed and sequenced on the same HiSeq lane. Per the authors' processing: MIGEC handled the raw barcoded reads, throwing out single-read molecular identifier groups before consensus assembly and CDR3 extraction. Clonotype tables were post-analysed with VDJtools, and diversity was normalized by down-sampling all datasets to the smallest sample size. Repertoire overlap clustering matched CDR3 amino acid but not nucleotide sequences to correct batch-related cross-sample contamination. The public reads were run again by TCRdb, first through fastp at Q25 and then through MiXCR, and only productive beta chains were kept. Every distinct CDR3 protein forms one entry, paired with its most common genes and DNA. TCRdb's processing, not the authors' own work, is the source of the V and J calls. The sample table lists about 570,000 distinct CDR3 sequences, approximately 34% of them with a count of one. Of the sample, approximately 6% is held by the ten largest clones.

The CDR3, from cysteine to phenylalanine, totals 14 residues. Just the 42-base CDR3 DNA is kept, in frame starting at base 1. The junction shows trimming of 6 bases on V and 10 bases on J, and the gene matches do not reach 12 bases of it. To demonstrate the VDJtools post-analysis software, TCR beta repertoires were profiled from the peripheral blood of 13 young patients with multiple sclerosis. Multiple sclerosis patients were children and adolescents aged about 6 to 15 years. Material: blood. The rearranged chain carries TRBV12-3 or TRBV12-4 and TRBJ1-5, with 7 bases matching TRBD1. This TCR derives from a girl aged 2-17 years with multiple sclerosis. At the DNA level, the sequence is TGTGCCAGCAGACCCTCAGGGGGAGACTTTCCCCAGCATTTT. Its protein is CASRPSGGDFPQHF.